These 13 T cell receptor beta chains were sequenced from one sample in a study of blood T cells in healthy people across ages. Through a sample-barcoded 5' primer and a J-beta primer mix, a second PCR was run for roughly 6 to 11 cycles. TCRdb reprocessed the 5' RACE reads with MiXCR, giving one entry per CDR3 protein. There are roughly 2 million distinct CDR3 sequences in the sample; about 50% occur only once, and roughly 2.1% lies in the top ten. The sample taken for sequencing was blood. Receptors originate from a woman between 40 and 50 years old in good health.

This clonotype was found a few times. The chain joins TRBV20-1 to TRBJ2-7, with D possibly called TRBD1 or TRBD2 (5 bases each). The CDR3 length is 15 residues. The V gene's germline CDR1 is DFQATT and CDR2 SNEGSKA (reference sequence). Trimming took off 4 bases at V and 5 bases at J, with 21 bases between the two ends. The CDR3 loop reads CSANSPRQPEDEQYF. CDR3 nucleotides: TGCAGTGCTAATTCACCTAGACAGCCGGAGGACGAGCAGTACTTC.

The rearrangement joins TRBV4-3 to TRBJ2-5; TRBD2 might be the D (6 bases). The CDR3 runs 13 residues. CDR1 is LGHNA and CDR2 is YSLEER in the germline V gene. The germline V and J ends were trimmed by 0 bases and 12 bases, with 14 bases remaining between them. CDR3 residues: CASSQDLEGLKYF. The CDR3 DNA sequence: TGCGCCAGCAGCCAAGATCTGGAGGGTCTAAAGTACTTC.

The rearrangement joins TRBV20-1 to TRBJ2-5, with a tentative D call TRBD1 (6 bases). V dropped 1 base and J dropped 4 bases, with 16 bases sitting between them. The germline V gene encodes CDR1 DFQATT and CDR2 SNEGSKA (reference sequence). The length of the CDR3 is 15 residues. This chain's CDR3 is CSARVRGRGPETQYF. The CDR3 nucleotides read TGCAGTGCTAGAGTCAGGGGACGCGGCCCAGAGACCCAGTACTTC.

This clonotype has a handful of counts. The chain uses TRBV6-2 or TRBV6-3 and TRBJ2-6; 8 positions agree with TRBD1. This CDR3 has 17 amino acids. The V gene end was trimmed by 6 bases and the J gene end by 0 bases; junction bases not matched to a gene: 7. The V gene's germline CDR1 is MNHEY and CDR2 SVGEGT. The CDR3 region is CASRGQAIFSGANVLTF. The CDR3 region has the DNA TGTGCCAGCAGGGGACAGGCAATTTTCTCTGGGGCCAACGTCCTGACTTTC.

This chain links TRBV12-3 or TRBV12-4 with TRBJ1-1, with 8 bases identical to TRBD1. Losses at the gene ends were 5 bases for V and 11 bases for J; bases not matched to a gene: 10. This CDR3 comprises 13 residues. For the CDR3, the DNA is TGTGCCAGCAGTCCCCCCAGGGGGCTAGAGGCTTTCTTT. Translation: CASSPPRGLEAFF.

Remarks on this clonotype: A much larger clonotype is one base distant, so this may be a read error. The V and J genes are TRBV25-1 and TRBJ2-1; D call uncertain. V lost 1 base to trimming and J lost 10 bases, with 8 bases between them. CDR1 and CDR2 (germline): MGHDK, SYGVNS. CDR3 length equals 12 residues. The CDR3 coding sequence is TGTGCCAGCAGTGAATTCGGCTACGAGCAGTTCTTC. Amino acids: CASSEFGYEQFF.

The DNA for the CDR3 is TGTGCCAGCAGCCCCTGGCCCTCAGGACAGCGTGGACAAGAGACCCAGTACTTC. Protein sequence: CASSPWPSGQRGQETQYF. The chain uses TRBV11-1 and TRBJ2-5, with D maybe TRBD1 (6 bases). V lost 5 bases to trimming and J lost 2 bases, with 24 bases between them. This CDR3 region has 18 residues. CDR1 and CDR2 (germline): SGHAT, FQDESV (reference sequence).

In its sample, this clonotype was seen a few times. The gene calls are TRBV20-1 and TRBJ2-1; no clear D gene. V lost 3 bases and J lost 8, with 2 bases in between. From germline, CDR1 is DFQATT and CDR2 SNEGSKA (reference sequence). The CDR3 is 9 residues long. In nucleotides, the CDR3 is TGCAGTGCTAGTCATGAGCAGTTCTTC. This translates into CSASHEQFF.

The chain employs TRBV12-3 or TRBV12-4 and TRBJ2-3, with D perhaps TRBD1 or TRBD2 (6 bases each). CDR3 length equals 15 residues. Trimming took 4 bases from V and 1 from J, leaving 12 bases between them. In DNA, the CDR3 is TGTGCCAGCAGTTGGGGGGCAAGGGGCACAGATACGCAGTATTTT. As protein: CASSWGARGTDTQYF.

The chain employs TRBV20-1 and TRBJ2-7; the match to TRBD2 covers 11 bases. Germline V gene data show CDR1 as DFQATT and CDR2 as SNEGSKA (reference sequence). Unmatched junction bases numbered 11, after V lost 0 bases and J lost 7 bases. The CDR3 is 16 amino acids. This chain's CDR3 is CSARDPLSGGAREQYF. The CDR3 DNA sequence: TGCAGTGCTAGAGATCCCCTTAGCGGGGGGGCTCGAGAGCAGTACTTC.

V is TRBV18 and J is TRBJ2-7; TRBD2 aligns across 7 bases. The CDR3 is made up of 13 amino acids. Germline trimming cut 11 bases from V and 2 bases from J; bases unmatched to any gene: 9. Germline V gene sequence: CDR1 KGHSH, CDR2 LQKENI. The CDR3 sequence is CALIRGGAYEQYF. The CDR3 DNA reads as TGTGCCCTGATCCGCGGGGGAGCCTACGAGCAGTACTTC. Looking up the rest from reference TRBV18 and TRBJ2-7 gives the full variable domain: NAGVMQNPRHLVRRRGQEARLRCSPMKGHSHVYWYRQLPEEGLKFMVYLQKENIIDESGMPKERFSAEFPKEGPSILRIQQVVRGDSAAYFCALIRGGAYEQYFGPGTRLTVT.

This clonotype was seen a handful of times. The CDR3 DNA reads as TGTGCCAGCAGCTTAGCTCGGTCCCTCTATGGCTACACCTTC. Translating it yields CASSLARSLYGYTF. The gene calls are TRBV7-2 and TRBJ1-2; D is undetermined. The CDR3 totals 14 residues. Trimming took 0 bases from V and 4 from J, leaving 9 bases between them. Germline values: CDR1 SGHTA, CDR2 FQGNSA. Variable domain in full (rest from reference TRBV7-2 and TRBJ1-2): GAGVSQSPSNKVTEKGKDVELRCDPISGHTALYWYRQSLGQGLEFLIYFQGNSAPDKSGLPSDRFSAERTGGSVSTLTIQRTQQEDSAVYLCASSLARSLYGYTFGSGTRLTVV.

This clonotype was detected once. The chain carries TRBV27 and TRBJ2-2; tentative D call: TRBD2 (6 bases). V was cut by 5 bases and J by 0 bases, with 10 bases left in between. The CDR3 has 15 residues. Germline-derived CDR1 and CDR2 are MNHEY and SMNVEV (reference sequence). In DNA, the CDR3 is TGTGCCAGCAGTACCCGGGACTCGAACACCGGGGAGCTGTTTTTT. Translation gives CASSTRDSNTGELFF.